This TCR beta chain came from a study of cytomegalovirus exposure and HLA in healthy donors. PCR involved 60 Vbeta and 13 Jbeta primers. Here immunoSEQ multiplex PCR was the method, and the copy in TCRdb shows in-frame clones only, minus some. The table includes about 170,000 clones, 73% detected once. Trimming took off 2 bases at V and 7 bases at J, with 9 bases between the two ends. Looked up from germline, CDR1 is DFQATT and CDR2 is SNEGSKA (reference sequence). The CDR3 spans 11 residues. Healthy bone marrow donors made up the cohort. As for this clone: As yet, its antigen is unknown.

Findings and limits, study-wide: Testing in vitro showed three CMV-associated chains specific for CMV antigens. As a later analysis showed, several of the most significant clusters appeared to be linked to common viral pathogens. Many donors carried some public TCRs, although rarity characterized most TCR sequences.

The genes are TRBV20-1 and TRBJ2-7; no clear D gene. The specimen sequenced was PBMCs. The TCR originated in a woman younger than 30 in good health and CMV-seropositive. The CDR3 nucleotides read TGCAGTGCTAGACCCTACGGGGAGCAGTACTTC. Amino acid sequence: CSARPYGEQYF.